This T cell receptor (beta chain) was sequenced in a study of T cells after yellow fever vaccination. The CDR3 is 13 amino acids. Germline CDR1 and CDR2: SGHKS and YYEKEE (reference sequence). The ends were cut back, 9 bases at V and 7 bases at J, with 19 bases in the middle. Making TCR cDNA involved 5'RACE template switching, which added UMIs and a universal primer site. TCRdb independently ran MiXCR on the 5' RACE reads; one entry per CDR3 protein. This sample has approximately 610,000 distinct CDR3 sequences, with approximately 16% found just once. General study results and limits: Relatively few clonotypes were ones that appeared in both CD4 and CD8 compartments.

Of note for this clonotype: Its antigen is as yet unknown.

The source of this sequence is a man aged 18 to 35 who received the YFV17D yellow fever vaccine. The chain links TRBV5-5 to TRBJ2-5; the D gene is possibly TRBD1 (5 bases). The starting material was PBMCs, obtained 4 to 5 days after the first yellow fever vaccination. The CDR3 sequence: CAIGPDSVWTQYF. The DNA of the CDR3 is TGTGCCATCGGCCCTGACAGTGTTTGGACCCAGTACTTC.